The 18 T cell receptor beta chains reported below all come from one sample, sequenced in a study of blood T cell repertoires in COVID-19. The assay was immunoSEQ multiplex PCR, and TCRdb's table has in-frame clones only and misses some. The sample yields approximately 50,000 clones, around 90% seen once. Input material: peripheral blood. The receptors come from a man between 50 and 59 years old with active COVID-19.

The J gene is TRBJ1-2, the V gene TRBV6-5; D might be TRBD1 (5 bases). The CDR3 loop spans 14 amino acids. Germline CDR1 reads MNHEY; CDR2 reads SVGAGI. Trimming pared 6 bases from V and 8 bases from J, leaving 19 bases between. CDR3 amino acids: CASSRGEGVKGYTF. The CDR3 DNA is TGTGCCAGCAGCCGAGGGGAGGGCGTGAAGGGCTACACCTTC.

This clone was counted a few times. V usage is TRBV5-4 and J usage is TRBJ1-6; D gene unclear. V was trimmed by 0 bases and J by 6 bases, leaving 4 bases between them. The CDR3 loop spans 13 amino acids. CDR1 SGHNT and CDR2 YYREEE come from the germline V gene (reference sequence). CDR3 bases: TGTGCCAGCAGCTTGGGAGTTAATTCACCCCTCCACTTT. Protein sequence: CASSLGVNSPLHF.

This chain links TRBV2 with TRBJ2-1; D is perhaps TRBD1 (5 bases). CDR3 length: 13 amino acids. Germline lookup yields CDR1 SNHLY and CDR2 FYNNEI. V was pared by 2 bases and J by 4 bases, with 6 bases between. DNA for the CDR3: TGTGCCAGCAGTGAATCAGGGTACAATGAGCAGTTCTTC. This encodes CASSESGYNEQFF.

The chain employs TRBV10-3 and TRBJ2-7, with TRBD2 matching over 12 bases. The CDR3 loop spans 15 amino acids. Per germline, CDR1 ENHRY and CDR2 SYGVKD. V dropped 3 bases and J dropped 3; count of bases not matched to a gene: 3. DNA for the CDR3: TGTGCCATCAGTGACGGACTAGCGGGGAGCTACGAGCAGTACTTC. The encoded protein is CAISDGLAGSYEQYF.

The CDR3 loop reads CASSGTGTNYGYTF. DNA for the CDR3: TGTGCCAGCAGTGGGACAGGGACTAACTATGGCTACACCTTC. This chain uses TRBV25-1 with TRBJ1-2, with 8 bases identical to TRBD1. Looked up from germline, CDR1 is MGHDK and CDR2 is SYGVNS. There are 14 residues in the CDR3. V shed 4 bases and J 0 bases; nucleotides not matched to a gene: 1.

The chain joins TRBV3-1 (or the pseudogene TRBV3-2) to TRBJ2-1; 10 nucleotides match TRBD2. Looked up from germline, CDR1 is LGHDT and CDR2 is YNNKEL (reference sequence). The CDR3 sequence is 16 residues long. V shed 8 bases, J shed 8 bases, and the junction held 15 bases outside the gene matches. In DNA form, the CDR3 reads TGTGCCAGCGGTGCTGGACAGCGGGGGGGCCTCTATGAGCAGTTCTTC. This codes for CASGAGQRGGLYEQFF.

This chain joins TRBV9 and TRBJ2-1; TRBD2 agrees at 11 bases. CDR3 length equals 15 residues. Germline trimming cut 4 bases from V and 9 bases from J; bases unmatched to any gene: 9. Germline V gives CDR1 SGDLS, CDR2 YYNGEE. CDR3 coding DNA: TGTGCCAGCAGCACCAGTAGCGGGGGGGCAGGTGAGCAGTTCTTC. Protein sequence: CASSTSSGGAGEQFF. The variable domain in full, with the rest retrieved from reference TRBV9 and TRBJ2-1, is DSGVTQTPKHLITATGQRVTLRCSPRSGDLSVYWYQQSLDQGLQFLIQYYNGEERAKGNILERFSAQQFPDLHSELNLSSLELGDSALYFCASSTSSGGAGEQFFGPGTRLTVL.

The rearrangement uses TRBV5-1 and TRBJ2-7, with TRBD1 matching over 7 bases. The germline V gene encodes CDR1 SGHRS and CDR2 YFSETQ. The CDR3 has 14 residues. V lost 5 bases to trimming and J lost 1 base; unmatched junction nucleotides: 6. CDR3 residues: CASRRLQGSYEQYF. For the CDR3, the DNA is TGCGCCAGCAGGAGACTACAGGGGTCCTACGAGCAGTACTTC.

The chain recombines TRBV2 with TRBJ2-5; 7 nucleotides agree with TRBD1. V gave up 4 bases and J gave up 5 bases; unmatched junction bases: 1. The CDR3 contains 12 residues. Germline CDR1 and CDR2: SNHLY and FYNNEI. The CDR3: CASSVGGETQYF. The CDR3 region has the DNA TGTGCCAGCAGTGTAGGGGGCGAGACCCAGTACTTC.

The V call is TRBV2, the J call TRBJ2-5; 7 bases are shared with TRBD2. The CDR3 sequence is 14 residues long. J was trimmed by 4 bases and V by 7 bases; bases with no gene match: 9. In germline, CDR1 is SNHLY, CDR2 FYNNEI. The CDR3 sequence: CASMSRREGETQYF. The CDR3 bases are TGTGCCAGCATGTCCCGCAGGGAGGGAGAGACCCAGTACTTC. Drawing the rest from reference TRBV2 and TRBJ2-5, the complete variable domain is EPEVTQTPSHQVTQMGQEVILRCVPISNHLYFYWYRQILGQKVEFLVSFYNNEISEKSEIFDDQFSVERPDGSNFTLKIRSTKLEDSAMYFCASMSRREGETQYFGPGTRLLVL.

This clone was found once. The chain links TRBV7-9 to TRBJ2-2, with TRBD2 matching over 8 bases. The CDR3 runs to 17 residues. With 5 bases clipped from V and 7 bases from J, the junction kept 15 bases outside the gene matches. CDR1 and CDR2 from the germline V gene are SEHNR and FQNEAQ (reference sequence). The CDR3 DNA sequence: TGTGCCAGCAGCCCCTCCTGGGCCGGGGGGGCTGGCGGGGAGCTGTTTTTT. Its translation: CASSPSWAGGAGGELFF.

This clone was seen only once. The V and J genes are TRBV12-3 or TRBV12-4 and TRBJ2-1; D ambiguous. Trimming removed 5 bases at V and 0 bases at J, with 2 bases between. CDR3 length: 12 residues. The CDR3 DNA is TGTGCCAGCAGTCTCTCCTACAATGAGCAGTTCTTC. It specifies CASSLSYNEQFF.

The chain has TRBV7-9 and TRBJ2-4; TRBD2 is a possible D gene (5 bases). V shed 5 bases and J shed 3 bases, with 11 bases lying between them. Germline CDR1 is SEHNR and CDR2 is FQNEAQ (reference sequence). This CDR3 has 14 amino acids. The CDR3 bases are TGTGCCAGCAGCCGAAAGGGAGTCAAAAACATTCAGTACTTC. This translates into CASSRKGVKNIQYF.

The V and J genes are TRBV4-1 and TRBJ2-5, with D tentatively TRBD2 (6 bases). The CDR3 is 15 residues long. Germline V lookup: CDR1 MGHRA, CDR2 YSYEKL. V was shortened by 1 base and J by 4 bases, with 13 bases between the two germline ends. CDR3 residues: CASSQGHGGGETQYF. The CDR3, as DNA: TGCGCCAGCAGCCAAGGACACGGGGGAGGAGAGACCCAGTACTTC.

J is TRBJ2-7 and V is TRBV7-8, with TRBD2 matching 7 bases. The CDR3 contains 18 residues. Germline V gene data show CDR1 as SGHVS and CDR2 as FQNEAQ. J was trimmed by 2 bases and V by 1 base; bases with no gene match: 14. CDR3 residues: CASSLGWVGGGRTYEQYF. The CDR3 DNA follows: TGTGCCAGCAGCTTAGGCTGGGTGGGTGGCGGGAGAACCTACGAGCAGTACTTC. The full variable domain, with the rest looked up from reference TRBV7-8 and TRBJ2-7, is GAGVSQSPRYKVAKRGQDVALRCDPISGHVSLFWYQQALGQGPEFLTYFQNEAQLDKSGLPSDRFFAERPEGSVSTLKIQRTQQEDSAVYLCASSLGWVGGGRTYEQYFGPGTRLTVT.

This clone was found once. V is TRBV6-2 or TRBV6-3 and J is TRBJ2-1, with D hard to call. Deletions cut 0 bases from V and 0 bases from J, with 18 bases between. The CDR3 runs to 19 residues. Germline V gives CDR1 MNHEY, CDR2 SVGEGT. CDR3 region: CASSYSRLISPDSYNEQFF. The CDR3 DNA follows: TGTGCCAGCAGTTACTCACGCCTCATTAGTCCCGACTCCTACAATGAGCAGTTCTTC.

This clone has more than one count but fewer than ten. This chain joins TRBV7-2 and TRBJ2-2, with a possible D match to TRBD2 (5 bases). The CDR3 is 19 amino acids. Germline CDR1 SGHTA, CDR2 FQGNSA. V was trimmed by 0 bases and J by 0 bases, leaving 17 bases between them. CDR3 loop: CASSLAWRVLPSNTGELFF. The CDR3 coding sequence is TGTGCCAGCAGCTTAGCCTGGCGGGTCCTGCCCTCGAACACCGGGGAGCTGTTTTTT.

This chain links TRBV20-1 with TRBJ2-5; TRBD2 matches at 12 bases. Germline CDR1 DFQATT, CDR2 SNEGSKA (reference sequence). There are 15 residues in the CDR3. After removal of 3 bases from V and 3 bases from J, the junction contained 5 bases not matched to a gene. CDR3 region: CSASLRLAGEETQYF. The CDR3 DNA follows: TGCAGTGCTAGTCTAAGACTAGCGGGAGAAGAGACCCAGTACTTC.